The clone carrying this T cell receptor beta chain was seen more than once but under ten times. The antigen remains undetermined. This entry is derived from a study of beta chain features in type 1 diabetes. Study information: Sorted cells numbering under 110 million were examined across all samples. Whole-study findings and limits: Type 1 diabetes patients had TCRB CDR3s that were shorter (moderately but significantly so) in all four CD4+ subsets.

Germline values: CDR1 KGHSH, CDR2 LQKENI. The CDR3 totals 14 residues. V was pared by 3 bases and J by 2 bases, with 7 bases between. In total, each donor contributed a single heparinised blood draw that averaged approximately 0.12 L. TCRB transcripts that were expressed got sequenced, as all of the isolated RNA had been reverse transcribed. Assay: immunoSEQ multiplex PCR; the TCRdb copy retains only in-frame clones and omits some. In the table there are around 650,000 clones, around 11% of which are singletons. J is TRBJ1-4 and V is TRBV18; D unresolved. The TCR originated in a man aged 30 to 39 with type 1 diabetes. Source material: naive CD4+ T cells from blood. CDR3 residues: CASSPGGTNEKLFF. The CDR3 bases are TGTGCCAGCTCACCTGGAGGGACTAATGAAAAACTGTTTTTT.